This entry lists 24 T cell receptor beta chains sequenced from one sample in a study of control samples from healthy donors and cancer patients. Repertoires were generated with immunoSEQ multiplex PCR, while TCRdb's copy carries only in-frame clones and drops some. The data show over 150,000 clones, nearly 90% seen once. The sample consisted of blood. Receptors were obtained from a woman aged 45-65 years in good health.

This chain links TRBV20-1 with TRBJ2-1, with D unclear. The CDR3 is 12 amino acids. Germline CDR1 reads DFQATT; CDR2 reads SNEGSKA (reference sequence). Trimming took 3 bases from V and 8 from J, leaving 11 bases between them. The CDR3 protein is CSASVSVDEQFF. DNA of the CDR3: TGCAGTGCTAGTGTCTCCGTGGATGAGCAGTTCTTC.

The chain employs TRBV15 and TRBJ1-6; D is possibly TRBD1 (5 bases). Germline lookup yields CDR1 LNHNV and CDR2 YYDKDF (reference sequence). V shed 0 bases and J shed 8 bases, with 17 bases lying between them. The CDR3 has 17 residues. The CDR3 nucleotides read TGTGCCACCAGCAGAGACCGGGGCCGAGGCTTGGATTCACCCCTCCACTTT. This codes for CATSRDRGRGLDSPLHF.

The chain couples TRBV15 to TRBJ2-1; 13 positions match TRBD2. The CDR3 has 15 residues. Germline loops: CDR1 LNHNV, CDR2 YYDKDF (reference sequence). Germline trimming cut 2 bases from V and 6 bases from J; bases unmatched to any gene: 1. The CDR3 coding sequence is TGTGCCACCAGCAGATGGACTAGCGGGAGCAATGAGCAGTTCTTC. It translates to CATSRWTSGSNEQFF.

J is TRBJ1-3 and V is TRBV7-8; TRBD1 matches 8 bases. The CDR3 is 16 amino acids. Germline V gene lookup returns CDR1 SGHVS and CDR2 FQNEAQ. V lost 5 bases, J lost 2 bases, and 8 bases stayed unmatched. This CDR3 reads CASSPRQGNAGNTIYF. The CDR3 bases are TGTGCCAGCAGCCCTCGACAGGGGAACGCTGGAAACACCATATATTTT.

The chain is built from TRBV28 and TRBJ2-1; possibly TRBD1 or TRBD2 for D (5 bases each). Germline V gene data show CDR1 as MDHEN and CDR2 as SYDVKM. V dropped 2 bases and J dropped 2 bases, with 13 bases sitting between them. This CDR3 is built from 16 residues. DNA for the CDR3: TGTGCCAGCAGTTTAAGTGGGACCACCCCCTACAATGAGCAGTTCTTC. Protein: CASSLSGTTPYNEQFF.

This chain joins TRBV5-1 and TRBJ1-2; D may be TRBD1 (6 bases). The CDR3 extends over 15 amino acids. Trimming pared 3 bases from V and 8 bases from J, leaving 20 bases between. The germline V gene encodes CDR1 SGHRS and CDR2 YFSETQ. The CDR3 DNA reads TGCGCCAGCAGCTCGGGTGTGGGGGCCCAAGAAGGCTACACCTTC. Translated: CASSSGVGAQEGYTF.

The rearrangement joins TRBV5-1 to TRBJ2-7; TRBD2 aligns across 7 bases. V lost 0 bases, J lost 2 bases, and 5 bases stayed unmatched. The CDR3 length is 15 residues. The germline CDR1 and CDR2 sequences are SGHRS and YFSETQ. The CDR3 is CASSLASSGTYEQYF. The DNA for the CDR3 is TGCGCCAGCAGCTTGGCATCTAGCGGCACCTACGAGCAGTACTTC.

The chain couples TRBV9 to TRBJ2-1; TRBD2 matches at 12 bases. Per germline, CDR1 SGDLS and CDR2 YYNGEE. This CDR3 spans 16 amino acids. J lost 6 bases, V lost 0 bases, and 4 bases had no gene match. The CDR3 DNA follows: TGTGCCAGCAGCGTAGCCCTGACTAGCGGGGGCAATGAGCAGTTCTTC. Protein sequence: CASSVALTSGGNEQFF.

This chain connects TRBV29-1 to TRBJ2-1; 8 nucleotides match TRBD2. V lost 7 bases to trimming and J lost 1 base; unmatched junction nucleotides: 6. Germline CDR1 and CDR2: SQVTM and ANQGSEA. The CDR3 spans 14 residues. The chain's CDR3 is CSGAGAGSYNEQFF. In DNA, the CDR3 is TGCAGCGGAGCGGGAGCGGGGTCCTACAATGAGCAGTTCTTC.

The genes are TRBV30 and TRBJ2-7, with D possibly being TRBD1 (6 bases). The V end lost 5 bases, the J end lost 3 bases, and 14 bases lay between the germline ends. This CDR3 spans 13 amino acids. Germline CDR1 GTSNPN, CDR2 SVGIG (reference sequence). The CDR3 sequence is CAWEDRPYYEQYF. The CDR3 coding sequence is TGTGCCTGGGAAGACAGGCCCTACTACGAGCAGTACTTC.

V usage is TRBV4-3 and J usage is TRBJ2-1, with 10 bases that match TRBD2. Germline V CDR1 and CDR2: LGHNA, YSLEER. The junction had 3 bases not matched to a gene; V was cut back by 0 bases and J by 4 bases. The CDR3 totals 16 residues. This chain's CDR3 is CASSQELAGKYNEQFF. As DNA, the CDR3 is TGCGCCAGCAGCCAAGAACTAGCGGGAAAGTACAATGAGCAGTTCTTC.

This clone has only a few counts. The gene calls are TRBV11-2 and TRBJ2-5; D possibly corresponds to TRBD2 (6 bases). V shed 8 bases and J shed 5 bases, with 9 bases lying between them. The germline V gene has CDR1 SGHAT and CDR2 FQNNGV. This CDR3 has 11 residues. DNA for the CDR3: TGTGCCAGCTCCGCGGGGGAGACCCAGTACTTC. Protein sequence: CASSAGETQYF.

Details on this clone: Other nucleotide sequences in the sample specify the same CDR3. The genes are TRBV29-1 and TRBJ2-7, with TRBD2 identical over 11 bases. V shed 7 bases and J 3 bases; nucleotides not matched to a gene: 5. Germline loops: CDR1 SQVTM, CDR2 ANQGSEA. This CDR3 comprises 13 residues. CDR3 region: CSGRTSGSYEQYF. The CDR3 DNA reads TGCAGCGGGAGAACTAGCGGGAGCTACGAGCAGTACTTC.

This rearrangement joins TRBV2 to TRBJ1-2, with 10 positions matching TRBD1. Per germline, CDR1 SNHLY and CDR2 FYNNEI. The V gene end was trimmed by 7 bases and the J gene end by 7 bases; junction bases not matched to a gene: 6. The CDR3 totals 13 residues. The DNA of the CDR3 is TGTGCCAGCACCCAGACAGGGGGCGGTGGCTACACCTTC. As protein: CASTQTGGGGYTF.

The chain joins TRBV12-3 or TRBV12-4 to TRBJ2-1, with D tentatively TRBD1 (6 bases). The CDR3 totals 13 residues. Trimming shortened V by 2 bases and J by 12 bases, and 14 bases separated the two germline ends. The CDR3 nucleotides read TGTGCCAGCAGTTTAAGCCAACAGGGAACGCAGTTCTTC. It yields the protein CASSLSQQGTQFF.

This CDR3 reads CASSERQGPGELFF. For the CDR3, the DNA is TGTGCCAGCAGCGAAAGACAGGGGCCCGGGGAGCTGTTTTTT. V gene TRBV9 combines with J gene TRBJ2-2, with 8 positions matching TRBD1. There are 14 residues in the CDR3. Per germline, CDR1 SGDLS and CDR2 YYNGEE. V shed 3 bases, J shed 6 bases, and the junction held 4 bases outside the gene matches.

V usage is TRBV6-5 and J usage is TRBJ2-7; 8 bases align to TRBD1. Germline CDR1 is MNHEY and CDR2 is SVGAGI. Losses at the gene ends were 6 bases for V and 3 bases for J; bases not matched to a gene: 4. This CDR3 contains 13 residues. The CDR3: CASSRGQGYEQYF. For the CDR3, the DNA is TGTGCCAGCAGCCGCGGACAGGGCTACGAGCAGTACTTC.

This chain joins TRBV28 and TRBJ1-2; TRBD1 might be the D (6 bases). Germline loops: CDR1 MDHEN, CDR2 SYDVKM. The CDR3 is 12 residues long. Trimming removed 10 bases at V and 7 bases at J, with 16 bases between. The DNA of the CDR3 is TGTGCCACCAGGACAGTTTTCCGTGGCTACACCTTC. This encodes CATRTVFRGYTF.

The chain couples TRBV5-8 to TRBJ2-5; possibly TRBD1 for D (5 bases). Germline V gives CDR1 SGHTS, CDR2 YDEGEE. V was shortened by 0 bases and J by 1 base, with 13 bases between the two germline ends. CDR3 length: 16 amino acids. The CDR3 loop is CASSLAVTVSQETQYF. The CDR3 nucleotides are TGTGCCAGCAGCTTGGCCGTGACAGTCTCCCAAGAGACCCAGTACTTC.

The chain uses TRBV9 and TRBJ1-2; a weak D match, TRBD1 (6 bases). The CDR3 totals 15 residues. Per the germline V gene, CDR1 is SGDLS and CDR2 is YYNGEE. With 3 bases removed from V and 4 bases from J, the gap between germline ends came to 16 bases. The CDR3 sequence: CASSDGTNLGYGYTF. CDR3 DNA sequence: TGTGCCAGCAGCGACGGGACAAATCTCGGCTATGGCTACACCTTC.

The gene calls are TRBV4-1 and TRBJ1-6, with TRBD1 matching over 8 bases. Germline lookup yields CDR1 MGHRA and CDR2 YSYEKL. Trimming removed 4 bases from V and 5 bases from J; junction bases left unmatched: 7. The CDR3 is 16 amino acids. The CDR3 region has the DNA TGCGCCAGCAGCCGCGGACAGGGCGGTCATAATTCACCCCTCCACTTT. As protein: CASSRGQGGHNSPLHF.

This chain links TRBV4-3 with TRBJ1-2; 8 positions match TRBD1. CDR1 is LGHNA and CDR2 is YSLEER in the germline V gene. Losses at the gene ends were 4 bases for V and 6 bases for J; bases not matched to a gene: 4. The CDR3 length is 13 residues. This CDR3 is CASSPTGADGYTF. DNA of the CDR3: TGCGCCAGCAGCCCGACAGGGGCGGATGGCTACACCTTC.

This clone turned up a few times. V is TRBV29-1 and J is TRBJ2-1; 13 bases are a match to TRBD2. The CDR3 is 13 residues long. Trimming removed 6 bases from V and 9 bases from J; junction bases left unmatched: 5. Germline CDR1 reads SQVTM; CDR2 reads ANQGSEA. The DNA for the CDR3 is TGCAGCGTCCCCGGGACTAGCGGGATTGAGCAGTTCTTC. This encodes CSVPGTSGIEQFF.

The chain employs TRBV19 and TRBJ2-1, with 13 positions matching TRBD2. The CDR3 extends over 19 amino acids. Looked up from germline, CDR1 is LNHDA and CDR2 is SQIVND (reference sequence). V was pared by 5 bases and J by 0 bases, with 10 bases of the junction left unmatched. CDR3 in amino acids: CASSPQGLAGLSSYNEQFF. As DNA, the CDR3 is TGTGCCAGTAGTCCCCAGGGACTAGCGGGGTTGAGCTCCTACAATGAGCAGTTCTTC.